The 23 T cell receptor beta chains below were found in one sample sequenced in a study of patients and donors after allogeneic stem cell transplantation. TCRdb reprocessed the RT-PCR reads with MiXCR, giving one entry per CDR3 protein. The sample yields over 150,000 distinct CDR3 sequences, approximately 31% seen once. The sample was blood, either unsorted or a sorted T cell fraction (not recorded which). The receptors come from a human donor who was either an allogeneic HSCT recipient or a stem cell or donor lymphocyte infusion donor (not recorded which). It is not recorded whose cells these are; they may come from a transplant donor.

Many counts were recorded for this clonotype. The V and J genes are TRBV12-3 or TRBV12-4 and TRBJ1-5; D is possibly TRBD1 (6 bases). Trimming left V 6 bases short and J 6 bases short, with 18 bases between. The CDR3 totals 15 residues. CDR3 region: CASSFQGGGLQPQHF. The CDR3 nucleotides are TGTGCCAGCAGCTTCCAAGGGGGGGGCCTTCAGCCCCAGCATTTT.

In regard to this clonotype: One end of the junction is discordant with germline, which a read error may explain. V and J are TRBV6-6 and TRBJ1-2, with a tentative D call TRBD1 (5 bases). This CDR3 spans 16 amino acids. Germline V gene lookup returns CDR1 MNHNY and CDR2 SVGAGI (reference sequence). Here the CDR3 reads CTSRNWGYTANYGYTF. The CDR3 DNA follows: TGTACCAGCAGGAACTGGGGCTACACCGCTAACTATGGCTACACCTTC.

There are a few counts of this clonotype. V gene TRBV18 combines with J gene TRBJ2-2; 8 positions agree with TRBD1. The germline V gene has CDR1 KGHSH and CDR2 LQKENI. The CDR3 runs to 15 residues. The J segment lost 0 bases and the V segment lost 8 bases, leaving 5 bases of the junction unmatched. CDR3 coding DNA: TGTGCCAGCGTGGGACAGGAGTCGAACACCGGGGAGCTGTTTTTT. Its translation: CASVGQESNTGELFF.

This rearrangement joins TRBV27 to TRBJ2-7; tentatively, D is TRBD1 (6 bases). Germline V CDR1 and CDR2: MNHEY, SMNVEV (reference sequence). The germline V and J ends were trimmed by 8 bases and 2 bases, with 16 bases remaining between them. This CDR3 is built from 14 residues. The CDR3 sequence: CASGPFYRAYEQYF. Written as DNA, the CDR3 is TGTGCCAGCGGTCCCTTTTACAGGGCCTACGAGCAGTACTTC.

The CDR3 loop reads CSVRGYQETQYF. CDR3 nucleotide sequence: TGCAGCGTTAGGGGTTATCAAGAGACCCAGTACTTC. The chain couples TRBV29-1 to TRBJ2-5; maybe TRBD1 (5 bases). The CDR3 extends over 12 amino acids. Germline V CDR1 and CDR2: SQVTM, ANQGSEA. The V end was cut by 5 bases, the J end by 2 bases, with 9 bases between.

This chain connects TRBV13 to TRBJ2-3; D is undetermined. Trimming left V 0 bases short and J 5 bases short, with 12 bases between. Germline CDR1 is PRHDT and CDR2 is FYEKMQ (reference sequence). The CDR3 has 15 amino acids. The chain's CDR3 is CASSLGPLTRDTQYF. CDR3 coding DNA: TGTGCCAGCAGCTTAGGCCCCCTAACGCGAGATACGCAGTATTTT.

This chain connects TRBV7-3 to TRBJ2-3; D unresolved. Germline V gene data show CDR1 as SGHTA and CDR2 as FQGTGA. CDR3 length equals 17 residues. Trimming took 5 bases from V and 0 from J, leaving 18 bases between them. The CDR3: CASSITGAIISTDTQYF. CDR3 DNA sequence: TGTGCCAGCAGCATTACTGGCGCAATAATAAGCACAGATACGCAGTATTTT.

The table lists this clonotype with a few counts. The chain combines TRBV7-3 with TRBJ1-1, with a possible D match to TRBD1 (5 bases). CDR3 size: 16 residues. CDR1 and CDR2 (germline): SGHTA, FQGTGA. The germline V and J ends were trimmed by 1 base and 1 base, with 13 bases remaining between them. CDR3 in DNA: TGTGCCAGCAGCTTAAATGGGCAGGGCCGGAACACTGAAGCTTTCTTT. The encoded protein is CASSLNGQGRNTEAFF.

V is TRBV28 and J is TRBJ2-5; D not resolved. Deletions cut 2 bases from V and 13 bases from J, with 17 bases between. The CDR3 has 13 amino acids. Germline V gene lookup returns CDR1 MDHEN and CDR2 SYDVKM. This CDR3 is CASSLNTVGYPYF. DNA of the CDR3: TGTGCCAGCAGTTTAAATACGGTGGGGTATCCGTACTTC.

In its sample, this clonotype was seen a few times. The chain couples TRBV7-9 to TRBJ1-1, with 8 bases identical to TRBD1. Unmatched junction bases numbered 8, after V lost 5 bases and J lost 3 bases. The CDR3 runs 15 residues. Germline V CDR1 and CDR2: SEHNR, FQNEAQ (reference sequence). The CDR3 region has the DNA TGTGCCAGCAGCCCCGGGACAGGCTTTTACACTGAAGCTTTCTTT. Translated: CASSPGTGFYTEAFF.

This clonotype has a handful of counts. The chain has TRBV11-2 and TRBJ1-2; TRBD1 agrees at 8 bases. The V segment lost 5 bases and the J segment 4 bases; nucleotides outside the gene matches: 9. CDR3 length: 15 residues. The germline CDR1 and CDR2 sequences are SGHAT and FQNNGV. In nucleotides, the CDR3 is TGTGCCAGCAGCGCCCGGACCGGGACAGGCTATGGCTACACCTTC. This sequence encodes CASSARTGTGYGYTF.

The V and J genes are TRBV7-9 and TRBJ1-3, with D perhaps TRBD1 (5 bases). The germline V gene has CDR1 SEHNR and CDR2 FQNEAQ (reference sequence). Trimming took off 5 bases at V and 0 bases at J, with 8 bases between the two ends. This CDR3 comprises 14 residues. The CDR3: CASSLGDSGNTIYF. For the CDR3, the DNA is TGTGCCAGCAGCCTGGGGGACTCTGGAAACACCATATATTTT.

A few counts support this clonotype. CDR3 coding DNA: TGCGCCAGCAGCCCCGACAGGGGACGTGAAAAACTGTTTTTT. This encodes CASSPDRGREKLFF. This chain connects TRBV4-3 to TRBJ1-4; 8 bases are a match to TRBD1. This CDR3 comprises 14 residues. Germline V gene data show CDR1 as LGHNA and CDR2 as YSLEER. The V and J ends lost 4 bases and 7 bases, in that order; junction bases with no gene match: 5.

The chain couples TRBV15 to TRBJ2-7; D possibly uses TRBD1 or TRBD2 (5 bases each). CDR3 length equals 14 residues. Germline CDR1 is LNHNV and CDR2 is YYDKDF (reference sequence). V lost 0 bases and J lost 6, with 12 bases in between. The CDR3 DNA reads as TGTGCCACCAGCAGAGATGGGAGCAGGGTCGAGCAGTACTTC. This sequence encodes CATSRDGSRVEQYF.

This clonotype was counted a few times. The V gene is TRBV21-1, the J gene TRBJ1-6; the table calls TRBD1, which could not be checked here. TRBV21-1 is classified as a pseudogene. The CDR3 extends over 14 amino acids. The CDR3 region has the DNA TGTGCCAGCAGCCCCCCCCGGACAGTTTCACCCCTCCACTTT. Its protein product is CASSPPRTVSPLHF.

This clonotype was recorded a few times. This rearrangement joins TRBV28 to TRBJ2-3; 9 bases map to TRBD1. The CDR3 length is 16 residues. Losses at the gene ends were 6 bases for V and 5 bases for J; bases not matched to a gene: 12. Germline CDR1 and CDR2: MDHEN and SYDVKM. The CDR3 DNA reads as TGTGCCAGCAGCTCCCCCACAGGGGGCGAGGGAGATACGCAGTATTTT. This encodes CASSSPTGGEGDTQYF.

This clonotype showed up just a few times. V is TRBV29-1 and J is TRBJ1-5; D unresolved. Deletions cut 4 bases from V and 3 bases from J, with 7 bases between. Germline V gives CDR1 SQVTM, CDR2 ANQGSEA. The CDR3 runs 12 residues. The CDR3 is CSVGAHNQPQHF. In nucleotides, the CDR3 is TGCAGCGTTGGCGCTCACAATCAGCCCCAGCATTTT.

The chain carries TRBV6-5 and TRBJ1-1; 10 nucleotides align to TRBD1. The CDR3 loop spans 16 amino acids. Germline CDR1 and CDR2: MNHEY and SVGAGI. V shed 5 bases, J shed 5 bases, and the junction held 11 bases outside the gene matches. The CDR3 nucleotides are TGTGCCAGCAGTGACTGGACAGGGGGACTCATGACTGAAGCTTTCTTT. It is translated as CASSDWTGGLMTEAFF.

The J gene is TRBJ2-2, the V gene TRBV4-3; TRBD1 matches 7 bases. J gave up 7 bases and V 4 bases, and 9 bases lay outside the gene matches. Germline CDR1 is LGHNA and CDR2 is YSLEER. CDR3 size: 15 residues. CDR3 sequence: CASSLENRGFGELFF. The CDR3, as DNA: TGCGCCAGCAGCCTTGAAAACAGGGGTTTCGGGGAGCTGTTTTTT.

The chain employs TRBV18 and TRBJ2-3; no definite D call. Germline loops: CDR1 KGHSH, CDR2 LQKENI. The CDR3 runs 12 residues. V lost 3 bases and J lost 6, with 7 bases in between. CDR3 sequence: CASSPGPDTQYF. CDR3 nucleotide sequence: TGTGCCAGCTCACCCGGTCCGGATACGCAGTATTTT.

This chain links TRBV20-1 with TRBJ2-7; 9 bases are shared with TRBD1. Germline trimming cut 5 bases from V and 1 base from J; bases unmatched to any gene: 6. The CDR3 is made up of 14 amino acids. Per the germline V gene, CDR1 is DFQATT and CDR2 is SNEGSKA (reference sequence). Here the CDR3 reads CSALPGTGSYEQYF. The CDR3 DNA reads TGCAGTGCTCTTCCCGGGACAGGGTCCTACGAGCAGTACTTC.

The chain is built from TRBV12-3 or TRBV12-4 and TRBJ2-1, with TRBD2 matching 11 bases. This CDR3 is 15 amino acids long. J lost 7 bases, V lost 6 bases, and 8 bases had no gene match. This CDR3 reads CASSITSGRANEQFF. CDR3 nucleotide sequence: TGTGCCAGCAGCATTACTAGCGGGAGAGCAAATGAGCAGTTCTTC.

There are a few counts of this clonotype. The chain combines TRBV3-1 with TRBJ1-2, with TRBD1 as a possible D gene (6 bases). Germline V gene sequence: CDR1 LGHDT, CDR2 YNNKEL (reference sequence). Trimming took off 4 bases at V and 8 bases at J, with 11 bases between the two ends. The CDR3 extends over 12 amino acids. The CDR3 region is CASSPGGSGYTF. The CDR3 DNA reads TGTGCCAGCAGCCCCGGGGGCTCCGGCTACACCTTC.